The TCR beta chain described here comes from a study of blood T cell repertoires in COVID-19. The Seattle site enrolled patients during active infection and followed them longitudinally. Sequencing was performed with immunoSEQ multiplex PCR; in TCRdb, only in-frame clones are kept and a portion is missing. Of tens of thousands of clones listed, about nine tenths are singletons. Germline V lookup: CDR1 MNHEY, CDR2 SMNVEV (reference sequence). The V segment lost 8 bases and the J segment 2 bases; nucleotides outside the gene matches: 3. This CDR3 has 13 residues. The clonotype comes from a young man with COVID-19, enrolled during active disease. The rearrangement links TRBV27 to TRBJ2-7, with TRBD2 identical over 10 bases. The sample comprised peripheral blood. For the CDR3, the DNA is TGTGCCAGCGGACTAGCGGAGGCCTACGAGCAGTACTTC. Translated: CASGLAEAYEQYF.